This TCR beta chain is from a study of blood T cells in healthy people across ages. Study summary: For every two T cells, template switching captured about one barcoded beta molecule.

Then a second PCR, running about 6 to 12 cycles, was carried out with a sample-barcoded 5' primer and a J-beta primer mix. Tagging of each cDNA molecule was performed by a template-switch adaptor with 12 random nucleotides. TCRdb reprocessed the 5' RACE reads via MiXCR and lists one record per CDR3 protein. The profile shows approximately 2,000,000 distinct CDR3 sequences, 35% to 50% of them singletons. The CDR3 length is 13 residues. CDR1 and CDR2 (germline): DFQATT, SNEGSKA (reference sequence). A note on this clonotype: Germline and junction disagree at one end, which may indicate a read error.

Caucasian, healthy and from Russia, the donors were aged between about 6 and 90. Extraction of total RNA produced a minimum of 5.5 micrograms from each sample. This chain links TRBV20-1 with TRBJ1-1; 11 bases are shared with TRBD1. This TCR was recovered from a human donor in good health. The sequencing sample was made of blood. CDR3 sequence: CSAPGQGANETFF. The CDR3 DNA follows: TGCAGTGCTCCAGGACAGGGGGCGAATGAAACTTTCTTT.